The entry below gives a single TCR beta chain sequence along with its context. Its antigen is still unknown. The data stem from a study of T cell repertoires in cytomegalovirus infection. Whole-study results and caveats: HLA-C-restricted CMV-specific TCR beta clonotypes prevailed in the ex vivo response.

This CDR3 has 15 amino acids. V lost 4 bases and J lost 4; bases outside the gene matches: 5. CDR1 and CDR2 from the germline V gene are SGHRS and YFSETQ. TCRdb redid the calling of the reads with MiXCR, one entry per CDR3 protein. The table lists roughly 200,000 distinct CDR3 sequences, about 17% of them singletons. The sequence came from a human donor in good health (CMV status not recorded). Some clones in this sample may be carry-over from other donors' samples. The sequenced sample consisted of CD8+ T cells from PBMCs. The chain employs TRBV5-1 and TRBJ1-2; 12 bases line up with TRBD1. CDR3 in amino acids: CASSQGTGGSYGYTF. Written as DNA, the CDR3 is TGCGCCAGCAGCCAAGGGACAGGGGGCAGCTATGGCTACACCTTC.